The T cell receptor beta chain under discussion was sequenced for a study of blood T cells in healthy people across ages. Germline trimming cut 0 bases from V and 0 bases from J; bases unmatched to any gene: 5. Germline V gives CDR1 SGHRS, CDR2 YFSETQ. This CDR3 is built from 18 residues. A remark on this clonotype: Its antigen is unknown.

Study results and limitations: Naive T cell percentage showed a strong correlation with the diversity of TCR beta.

Next came a second PCR, run for 7 to 11 cycles, which used a sample-barcoded 5' primer along with a J-beta primer mix. Using its own MiXCR run on the 5' RACE reads, TCRdb lists one record per CDR3 protein. The profile shows 890,000 or so distinct CDR3 sequences, 62% of them singletons. Sequencing input: blood. The genes are TRBV5-1 and TRBJ2-6; 8 bases agree with TRBD1. The sequence was collected from a man aged 25-45 years in good health. The DNA for the CDR3 is TGCGCCAGCAGCTTGGAGGGACAGGTGCTCTCTGGGGCCAACGTCCTGACTTTC. As protein: CASSLEGQVLSGANVLTF.